This TCR beta chain was obtained from a study of technical replicates of blood from a few donors (dated by TCRdb to the late 2010s). With regard to this clone: Its binding antigen is unknown. No qualities accompany the bases; no much larger clone lies one base away.

For CDR1 and CDR2, the germline V gene lists SGHTA and FQGTGA. Reading from cysteine to phenylalanine, the CDR3 counts 13 amino acids. Only the CDR3 DNA stays, 39 bases, in frame from base 1. The germline ends are 11 bases apart after V is trimmed by 4 bases and J by 4 bases. Receptor amplification or capture employed the immunoSEQ multiplex PCR assay. Here the immuneACCESS table is served through TCRdb, limited to in-frame sequences with V and J called. Missing clones are a known gap in these copies; in checked studies unresolved V genes cover under half, and the rest lacks a known reason. The sample data list around 81,000 clones, and approximately 95% of these were observed just once. About 0.37% of the sample is in the top ten clones.

Sample: T cells isolated from PBMCs. The chain is made from TRBV7-3 and TRBJ2-7; TRBD1 is perhaps the D gene, given 6 matching bases. This TCR came from a human donor in good health. Here is the DNA: TGTGCCAGCAGCTCACAGGGTGGTTACGAGCAGTACTTC. This encodes CASSSQGGYEQYF.